This is a list of T cell receptor beta chains from one sample in a study of PD-L1 blockade in urothelial cancer. Method: immunoSEQ multiplex PCR; TCRdb's copy keeps in-frame clones and lacks some. This table holds roughly 25,000 clones, about four fifths found once. Sequencing used PBMCs, obtained around atezolizumab (anti-PD-L1) treatment. All receptors derive from a man in his sixties or seventies with urothelial cancer. Both conserved end residues are part of each CDR3. The order of the fields is CDR3 DNA, CDR3 protein, V gene, J gene, clone size, D gene. The D gene is left open where the match is weak. Clone size appears in some rows only: once, few, many, or a class for an expanded clone.

DNA: TGTGCCAGCAGCCCCTCAGGGGCCAACACTGAAGCTTTCTTT; CDR3: CASSPSGANTEAFF; V: TRBV7-3; J: TRBJ1-1; size: NA; D: NA
DNA: TGTGCCAGTAGTCCTGTCGATCAGCCCCAGCATTTT; CDR3: CASSPVDQPQHF; V: TRBV19; J: TRBJ1-5; size: NA; D: NA
DNA: TGTGCCAGCAGCTTGGGCGGTGCAACTAATGAAAAACTGTTTTTT; CDR3: CASSLGGATNEKLFF; V: TRBV5-4; J: TRBJ1-4; size: few; D: NA
DNA: TGTGCCAGTAGTGGGACTGCGCGGGAGGTCGTTGAGCAGTTCTTC; CDR3: CASSGTAREVVEQFF; V: TRBV19; J: TRBJ2-1; size: NA; D: TRBD2
DNA: TGCGCCAGCAGCCAAGGGACTAGCGGGAGGTACACAGATACGCAGTATTTT; CDR3: CASSQGTSGRYTDTQYF; V: TRBV4-1; J: TRBJ2-3; size: NA; D: TRBD2
DNA: TGTGCCTGGGGCCTAGACAGGGCCGGTGAAAAACTGTTTTTT; CDR3: CAWGLDRAGEKLFF; V: TRBV30; J: TRBJ1-4; size: NA; D: TRBD1
DNA: TGTGCCAGTAGTTTTACAGCGAACACTGAAGCTTTCTTT; CDR3: CASSFTANTEAFF; V: TRBV19; J: TRBJ1-1; size: NA; D: NA
DNA: TGTGCCAGCAGCGGGTACAGGGGGACTGAAGCTTTCTTT; CDR3: CASSGYRGTEAFF; V: TRBV6-5; J: TRBJ1-1; size: NA; D: TRBD1
DNA: TGTGCCAGCAGCTCCCCTGACAGACCTGGGGATGAAAAACTGTTTTTT; CDR3: CASSSPDRPGDEKLFF; V: TRBV2; J: TRBJ1-4; size: NA; D: NA
DNA: TGTGCCAGCAGCTCCGCGGGGATCGGGGTCCCTGAGTTCTTC; CDR3: CASSSAGIGVPEFF; V: TRBV7-2; J: TRBJ2-1; size: few; D: NA
DNA: TGTGCCAGCAGAACGAGTTCCTTAATGAACACTGAAGCTTTCTTT; CDR3: CASRTSSLMNTEAFF; V: TRBV28; J: TRBJ1-1; size: NA; D: NA
DNA: TGTGCCAGCCTACTAGCGGGAACCTACGAGCAGTACTTC; CDR3: CASLLAGTYEQYF; V: TRBV2; J: TRBJ2-7; size: NA; D: TRBD2
DNA: TGCGCCAGCAGCTCGGGGAGTGGACTAGGGGTAGAGCAGTACTTC; CDR3: CASSSGSGLGVEQYF; V: TRBV5-1; J: TRBJ2-7; size: NA; D: TRBD2
DNA: TGTGCCAGTAGTATACTCGCAGGGGGTCAGCCCCAGCATTTT; CDR3: CASSILAGGQPQHF; V: TRBV19; J: TRBJ1-5; size: medium-sized; D: TRBD1
DNA: TGCGCCAGCAGCTTCGGGTACAATGAGCAGTTCTTC; CDR3: CASSFGYNEQFF; V: TRBV5-1; J: TRBJ2-1; size: NA; D: NA
DNA: TGCGCCAGCAGCTCGGACATCGGTGACATAGATACGCAGTATTTT; CDR3: CASSSDIGDIDTQYF; V: TRBV5-1; J: TRBJ2-3; size: NA; D: NA
DNA: TGTGCCAGCAGCCTGACTACGGGACTAAAACTGTTTTTT; CDR3: CASSLTTGLKLFF; V: TRBV14; J: TRBJ1-4; size: NA; D: NA
DNA: TGTGCCAGCCGGCGGACAGAAAGCTCCTACGAGCAGTACTTC; CDR3: CASRRTESSYEQYF; V: TRBV18; J: TRBJ2-7; size: few; D: NA
DNA: TGTGCCAGCAGCTTAAGTGCAGGGCTCCACGAGCAGTACTTC; CDR3: CASSLSAGLHEQYF; V: TRBV11-2; J: TRBJ2-7; size: NA; D: NA
DNA: TGTGCCAGCAGTCGAGAAGGGGAGGCTGGAAACACCATATATTTT; CDR3: CASSREGEAGNTIYF; V: TRBV2; J: TRBJ1-3; size: NA; D: NA
DNA: TGCGCCAGCAGCTTGGGACCACAGGGAACGGGCACTGAAGCTTTCTTT; CDR3: CASSLGPQGTGTEAFF; V: TRBV5-1; J: TRBJ1-1; size: NA; D: NA
DNA: TGTGCCAGCAGCCTCCAAACTGGTTCCTCCTACGAGCAGTACTTC; CDR3: CASSLQTGSSYEQYF; V: TRBV14; J: TRBJ2-7; size: NA; D: NA
DNA: TGTGCCTGGAGTGTACAGGCAGGTGGCTACACCTTC; CDR3: CAWSVQAGGYTF; V: TRBV30; J: TRBJ1-2; size: NA; D: NA
DNA: TGTGCCAGCAGCTACGGGACTTTGAACAATGAGCAGTTCTTC; CDR3: CASSYGTLNNEQFF; V: TRBV7-9; J: TRBJ2-1; size: NA; D: NA
DNA: TGCGCCAGCGAGTCGGGAGCAGGAACCGGGGAGCTGTTTTTT; CDR3: CASESGAGTGELFF; V: TRBV5-1; J: TRBJ2-2; size: NA; D: NA
DNA: TGTGCCAGCAGCTTGGATCGGGATGGGGAGACCCAGTACTTC; CDR3: CASSLDRDGETQYF; V: TRBV5-5; J: TRBJ2-5; size: NA; D: NA
DNA: TGCGCCAGCAGCTTGGGGGCAGGGGGCAGGGATGAGCAGTTCTTC; CDR3: CASSLGAGGRDEQFF; V: TRBV5-1; J: TRBJ2-1; size: large; D: TRBD1
DNA: TGTGCCAGTAGTATAGGGCCCACAGATACGCAGTATTTT; CDR3: CASSIGPTDTQYF; V: TRBV19; J: TRBJ2-3; size: NA; D: NA
DNA: TGTGCCACCAGCTCTGGGGTGCAGGGAATTACTGAAAAACTGTTTTTT; CDR3: CATSSGVQGITEKLFF; V: TRBV15; J: TRBJ1-4; size: medium-sized; D: NA
DNA: TGTGCCAGCAGCTACAGGGGAGAGACCCAGTACTTC; CDR3: CASSYRGETQYF; V: TRBV2; J: TRBJ2-5; size: NA; D: TRBD1
DNA: TGTGCCAGCAGCTTTAGCCCCGGGACCGGGGAGCTGTTTTTT; CDR3: CASSFSPGTGELFF; V: TRBV7-2; J: TRBJ2-2; size: few; D: NA
DNA: TGTGCCAGCAGTTGGACAGTACAAATCTACAATGAGCAGTTCTTC; CDR3: CASSWTVQIYNEQFF; V: TRBV6-6; J: TRBJ2-1; size: once; D: NA
DNA: TGTGCCAGCAGGTACCTCGACGAGCAGTACTTC; CDR3: CASRYLDEQYF; V: TRBV6-5; J: TRBJ2-7; size: NA; D: NA
DNA: TGTGCCAGCAGTCCCAACCAGGGGGGAAATGAAAAACTGTTTTTT; CDR3: CASSPNQGGNEKLFF; V: TRBV28; J: TRBJ1-4; size: NA; D: TRBD1
DNA: TGCGCCAGCAGCCAAGATCTACGGGGTATACAAGAGACCCAGTACTTC; CDR3: CASSQDLRGIQETQYF; V: TRBV4-1; J: TRBJ2-5; size: NA; D: NA
DNA: TGTGCCAGCAGCCAACAGACTGCATACGAGCAGTACTTC; CDR3: CASSQQTAYEQYF; V: TRBV4-2; J: TRBJ2-7; size: NA; D: NA
DNA: TGTGCCAGCAGTTTGGAGCTAGCGCACAATGAGCAGTTCTTC; CDR3: CASSLELAHNEQFF; V: TRBV27; J: TRBJ2-1; size: once; D: NA
DNA: TGCGCCAGCAGCAAGACTAGTGGGTCCTACGAGCAGTACTTC; CDR3: CASSKTSGSYEQYF; V: TRBV5-1; J: TRBJ2-7; size: NA; D: NA
DNA: TGTGCCAGCAGTGCCAGTCGGTTGGCGGGTGGGAATGAGCAGTTCTTC; CDR3: CASSASRLAGGNEQFF; V: TRBV6-1; J: TRBJ2-1; size: NA; D: NA
DNA: TGTGCCAGCAGTCTACGGGACAGAGTAATGTTTTATTATAGCAATCAGCCCCAGCATTTT; CDR3: CASSLRDRVMFYYSNQPQHF; V: TRBV28; J: TRBJ1-5; size: NA; D: TRBD1
DNA: TGCGCCAGCAGCCTCCGACAGGGGCCGTCGGAAAAACTGTTTTTT; CDR3: CASSLRQGPSEKLFF; V: TRBV10-1; J: TRBJ1-4; size: NA; D: TRBD1
DNA: TGCGCCAGCAGCCAAGATCAGATTATTAACAGGGGGTACGAGCAGTACTTC; CDR3: CASSQDQIINRGYEQYF; V: TRBV4-1; J: TRBJ2-7; size: NA; D: TRBD1
DNA: TGTGCCACCAGCAGAGCGCTGGGACTAGCGGGGAGGGAGACCCAGTACTTC; CDR3: CATSRALGLAGRETQYF; V: TRBV15; J: TRBJ2-5; size: NA; D: TRBD2
DNA: TGTGCCACCCAGGGTGAAACTAATGAAAAACTGTTTTTT; CDR3: CATQGETNEKLFF; V: TRBV10-3; J: TRBJ1-4; size: once; D: NA
DNA: TGTGCCAGCTCACCAGCGCTAGCGGGAGAGGGGACCCAGTACTTC; CDR3: CASSPALAGEGTQYF; V: TRBV18; J: TRBJ2-5; size: NA; D: TRBD2
DNA: TGTGCCTGGAGTAGCGGGAGAGGCAATGAGCAGTTCTTC; CDR3: CAWSSGRGNEQFF; V: TRBV30; J: TRBJ2-1; size: NA; D: TRBD2
DNA: TGTGCCTGGATTGGCCTACAGGGGCTTATGAACACTGAAGCTTTCTTT; CDR3: CAWIGLQGLMNTEAFF; V: TRBV30; J: TRBJ1-1; size: NA; D: TRBD1
DNA: TGTGCCAGCAGCCGGACAGGGGATAGCTATGGCTACACCTTC; CDR3: CASSRTGDSYGYTF; V: TRBV28; J: TRBJ1-2; size: few; D: TRBD1
DNA: TGTGCCAGCAGTGGGGGGACAGGGGGCGAGTTGCACTATGGCTACACCTTC; CDR3: CASSGGTGGELHYGYTF; V: TRBV28; J: TRBJ1-2; size: NA; D: TRBD1
DNA: TGTGCCAGCAGCATTTGTAGCGGGAGGATAATTACAGATACGCAGTATTTT; CDR3: CASSICSGRIITDTQYF; V: TRBV21-1; J: TRBJ2-3; size: NA; D: NA
DNA: TGTGCCAGCAACAGCCAAGAGACCCAGTACTTC; CDR3: CASNSQETQYF; V: TRBV28; J: TRBJ2-5; size: NA; D: NA
DNA: TGCGCCAGCAGCGCGGAGGATTCGAATGAGCAGTTCTTC; CDR3: CASSAEDSNEQFF; V: TRBV5-1; J: TRBJ2-1; size: medium-sized; D: NA
DNA: TGCGCCAGCAGCTTGGATGGGGGGAGTGGGGATACGCAGTATTTT; CDR3: CASSLDGGSGDTQYF; V: TRBV5-1; J: TRBJ2-3; size: once; D: NA